Shown below are 2 T cell receptor beta chains from a single sample sequenced in a study of T cell responses to AZD1222 COVID-19 vaccine (dated by TCRdb to the early 2020s). The library relied on the immunoSEQ multiplex PCR assay. Drawn from immuneACCESS, this table holds only the in-frame rearrangements with V and J called that TCRdb kept. Clones are partly lost; checked studies trace under half to an unresolved V gene and leave the rest unexplained. Across this sample there are 100,000 to 150,000 clones, with about 86% seen only once. Approximately 12% of the sample is held by the ten biggest clonotypes. This specimen's time point label, interpreted: baseline before first vaccination. This specimen was peripheral blood, taken on day 0 of AZD1222 vaccination. The receptor set was obtained from an adult in good health.

This clone showed up just once. The chain links TRBV2 to TRBJ1-2; 7 bases agree with TRBD1. Unmatched junction bases numbered 13, after V lost 4 bases and J lost 5 bases. Per germline, CDR1 SNHLY and CDR2 FYNNEI. The CDR3 has 16 amino acids. The CDR3 protein is CASSGAGGQNAYGYTF. CDR3 DNA: TGTGCCAGCAGTGGCGCTGGGGGACAGAACGCTTATGGCTACACCTTC.

This clone was seen once. The chain links TRBV10-3 to TRBJ2-1; 11 nucleotides match TRBD2. Germline V CDR1 and CDR2: ENHRY, SYGVKD. J was trimmed by 4 bases and V by 10 bases; bases with no gene match: 3. CDR3 length equals 13 residues. CDR3 in DNA: TGTGCCACTGGGACTAGCGGTTACAATGAGCAGTTCTTC. The encoded protein is CATGTSGYNEQFF.